One and the same sample provided the 26 T cell receptor beta chains below, sequenced in a study of neurological immune-mediated disorders. TCRdb reprocessed the 5' RACE reads with MiXCR, giving one entry per CDR3 protein. The table includes some 66,000 distinct CDR3 sequences, around 3.1% detected once. Sample: PBMCs. Receptor source: a man in his forties with multiple sclerosis.

This clonotype was seen many times. The genes are TRBV5-1 and TRBJ1-2; D not resolved. V was cut by 1 base and J by 3 bases, with 10 bases left in between. Germline CDR1 SGHRS, CDR2 YFSETQ. The CDR3 is 14 amino acids. The CDR3 DNA sequence: TGCGCCAGCAGCTTGTCTAACAGCTACTATGGCTACACCTTC. It encodes CASSLSNSYYGYTF.

This clonotype was counted ten times or more. V and J are TRBV3-1 and TRBJ2-2; perhaps TRBD2 as D (6 bases). The CDR3 loop spans 17 amino acids. V was pared by 4 bases and J by 0 bases, with 15 bases between. Germline loops: CDR1 LGHDT, CDR2 YNNKEL (reference sequence). The CDR3 sequence is CASSPPGTLANTGELFF. The DNA for the CDR3 is TGTGCCAGCAGCCCTCCCGGGACTCTCGCGAACACCGGGGAGCTGTTTTTT.

This clonotype was observed many times. This chain connects TRBV20-1 to TRBJ2-3; unclear D gene. This CDR3 has 13 residues. Per germline, CDR1 DFQATT and CDR2 SNEGSKA (reference sequence). Deletions cut 2 bases from V and 0 bases from J, with 6 bases between. The CDR3 loop is CSARSTSTDTQYF. The CDR3 DNA follows: TGCAGTGCTAGATCGACTAGCACAGATACGCAGTATTTT.

The V gene is TRBV7-3, the J gene TRBJ2-2, with D unclear. CDR3 length equals 14 residues. The germline V gene has CDR1 SGHTA and CDR2 FQGTGA. V was cut by 4 bases and J by 0 bases, with 6 bases left in between. In DNA form, the CDR3 reads TGTGCCAGCAGCTCTGCTGCGAACACCGGGGAGCTGTTTTTT. Protein sequence: CASSSAANTGELFF.

This clonotype has a count of ten or more. This sequence joins TRBV2 and TRBJ2-2, with a tentative D call TRBD2 (6 bases). V gave up 11 bases and J gave up 1 base, with 8 bases separating them. The CDR3 has 12 residues. Germline lookup yields CDR1 SNHLY and CDR2 FYNNEI. The CDR3 nucleotides are TGTGCCGGTAGCGGGAACACCGGGGAGCTGTTTTTT. Translating gives CAGSGNTGELFF.

This clonotype was seen ten or more times. The chain has TRBV7-8 and TRBJ2-1; D unresolved. V was clipped by 2 bases and J by 9 bases, with 5 bases between them. Germline lookup yields CDR1 SGHVS and CDR2 FQNEAQ. The length of the CDR3 is 11 residues. CDR3 region: CASSLSGEQFF. CDR3 DNA sequence: TGTGCCAGCAGCTTAAGTGGTGAGCAGTTCTTC.

As to this clonotype: Just one base apart from a much larger clone, this may be a read error. This sequence joins TRBV29-1 and TRBJ2-3, with 8 bases lining up with TRBD2. V trimming: 3 bases; J trimming: 2 bases; junction bases outside the gene matches: 7. The CDR3 is made up of 15 amino acids. The germline V gene has CDR1 SQVTM and CDR2 ANQGSEA. The CDR3 DNA sequence: TGCAGCGTTGACGACCCCGGGAGGGCCACAGATACGCAGTATTTT. This codes for CSVDDPGRATDTQYF.

This clonotype was found many times. For the CDR3, the DNA is TGCAGTGCTTATACTTGGACTAGCGGTGACAATGAGCAGTTCTTC. Translating gives CSAYTWTSGDNEQFF. This chain uses TRBV20-1 with TRBJ2-1, with 10 bases lining up with TRBD2. Germline V gene sequence: CDR1 DFQATT, CDR2 SNEGSKA (reference sequence). The CDR3 is 15 residues long. Trimming removed 5 bases from V and 5 bases from J; junction bases left unmatched: 9.

This clonotype was recorded at least ten times. The chain links TRBV7-9 to TRBJ2-3; 10 bases align to TRBD1. Germline assignment: CDR1 SEHNR and CDR2 FQNEAQ (reference sequence). The V gene end was trimmed by 8 bases and the J gene end by 4 bases; junction bases not matched to a gene: 9. The CDR3 is made up of 15 amino acids. The CDR3 loop is CASLPGQGSADTQYF. Written as DNA, the CDR3 is TGTGCCAGCCTTCCGGGACAGGGGTCTGCAGATACGCAGTATTTT.

This clonotype occurred many times. The CDR3 DNA reads TGCAGTGCTTTGCCCGAGGGTTCCTATGGCTACACCTTC. It codes for CSALPEGSYGYTF. The rearrangement uses TRBV20-1 and TRBJ1-2; no reliable D call. Trimming removed 5 bases at V and 4 bases at J, with 14 bases between. CDR1 and CDR2 from the germline V gene are DFQATT and SNEGSKA (reference sequence). The CDR3 is 13 amino acids.

Many counts were recorded for this clonotype. The rearrangement links TRBV3-1 to TRBJ1-2; a weak D match, TRBD1 (6 bases). The CDR3 is 15 amino acids. V lost 3 bases and J 3 bases, leaving 14 bases between the germline ends. Germline V CDR1 and CDR2: LGHDT, YNNKEL (reference sequence). The CDR3 reads CASSQISGTHYGYTF. CDR3 nucleotides: TGTGCCAGCAGCCAGATCTCCGGGACACACTATGGCTACACCTTC.

This clonotype was seen repeatedly, ten times or more. The V and J genes are TRBV21-1 and TRBJ1-5. TRBV21-1 is marked as a pseudogene. The length of the CDR3 is 16 residues. CDR3 residues: CASSNHPRTRWGPQHF. The CDR3 DNA reads TGTGCCAGCAGCAATCATCCCAGGACTCGCTGGGGGCCCCAGCATTTT.

This clonotype was counted ten times or more. The V call is TRBV7-9, the J call TRBJ2-3; 8 bases are a match to TRBD2. V lost 2 bases, J lost 0 bases, and 7 bases stayed unmatched. CDR1 and CDR2 (germline): SEHNR, FQNEAQ (reference sequence). The CDR3 is made up of 17 amino acids. The CDR3 DNA sequence: TGTGCCAGCAGCTTATTCTGGAGCGGGGGTAGCACAGATACGCAGTATTTT. This encodes CASSLFWSGGSTDTQYF.

There are many counts of this clonotype. The rearrangement uses TRBV12-3 or TRBV12-4 and TRBJ1-2; a weak D match, TRBD1 (6 bases). V was trimmed by 8 bases and J by 4 bases, leaving 8 bases between them. The CDR3 spans 11 residues. The CDR3 loop reads CASGQSYGYTF. In nucleotides, the CDR3 is TGTGCCAGCGGACAGAGCTATGGCTACACCTTC.

This clonotype was seen repeatedly, ten times or more. The rearrangement links TRBV5-1 to TRBJ1-1; D uncertain. Looked up from germline, CDR1 is SGHRS and CDR2 is YFSETQ. The ends were cut back, 2 bases at V and 1 base at J, with 9 bases in the middle. The length of the CDR3 is 14 residues. CDR3 sequence: CASSFGISNTEAFF. CDR3 coding DNA: TGCGCCAGCAGCTTCGGGATCTCGAACACTGAAGCTTTCTTT. The whole variable domain, filled in from reference TRBV5-1 and TRBJ1-1, reads KAGVTQTPRYLIKTRGQQVTLSCSPISGHRSVSWYQQTPGQGLQFLFEYFSETQRNKGNFPGRFSGRQFSNSRSEMNVSTLELGDSALYLCASSFGISNTEAFFGQGTRLTVV.

This clonotype appeared many times. The chain carries TRBV11-2 and TRBJ1-1; D is uncertain. In germline, CDR1 is SGHAT, CDR2 FQNNGV. This CDR3 is 14 amino acids long. V lost 3 bases to trimming and J lost 4 bases, with 12 bases between them. The CDR3 region has the DNA TGTGCCAGCAGCTTTGAGGTTTCGGGCACTGAAGCTTTCTTT. It specifies CASSFEVSGTEAFF.

This clonotype was counted at least ten times. The chain recombines TRBV6-5 with TRBJ1-1; D unclear. The CDR3 is 15 residues long. Germline V lookup: CDR1 MNHEY, CDR2 SVGAGI. Trimming took off 4 bases at V and 2 bases at J, with 14 bases between the two ends. The CDR3 spells CASSSPLDGNTEAFF. The CDR3 DNA reads as TGTGCCAGCAGTTCCCCTCTGGACGGAAACACTGAAGCTTTCTTT.

This clonotype was observed at least ten times. The genes are TRBV20-1 and TRBJ1-5; D is uncertain. CDR3 length equals 13 residues. Germline-derived CDR1 and CDR2 are DFQATT and SNEGSKA (reference sequence). Trimming left V 5 bases short and J 1 base short, with 9 bases between. The CDR3 is CSAPGPSNQPQHF. In nucleotides, the CDR3 is TGCAGTGCTCCCGGGCCGAGCAATCAGCCCCAGCATTTT.

Ten or more counts support this clonotype. The J gene is TRBJ2-1, the V gene TRBV9; possibly TRBD2 for D (6 bases). Trimming stripped 0 bases from V and 2 bases from J, with 12 bases between. Per germline, CDR1 SGDLS and CDR2 YYNGEE. This CDR3 region has 16 residues. The CDR3 sequence is CASSVGPDYPYNEQFF. The CDR3 DNA follows: TGTGCCAGCAGCGTAGGTCCGGACTATCCCTACAATGAGCAGTTCTTC.

This clonotype was seen many times. DNA for the CDR3: TGTGCCATCAGTGAATTTACAGGGAACTATGGCTACACCTTC. This codes for CAISEFTGNYGYTF. The rearrangement joins TRBV10-3 to TRBJ1-2, with D possibly matching TRBD1 (6 bases). V lost 3 bases to trimming and J lost 2 bases, with 10 bases between them. CDR3 size: 14 residues. In germline, CDR1 is ENHRY, CDR2 SYGVKD.

This clonotype was counted many times. DNA of the CDR3: TGTGCCATCAGTCCAGGACTAGCGAAAAACAATGAGCAGTTCTTC. This gives the protein CAISPGLAKNNEQFF. The genes are TRBV10-3 and TRBJ2-1, with 9 bases that match TRBD2. In germline, CDR1 is ENHRY, CDR2 SYGVKD. Trimming removed 5 bases from V and 5 bases from J; junction bases left unmatched: 7. The CDR3 consists of 15 residues.

This clonotype was recorded at least ten times. The chain recombines TRBV12-3 or TRBV12-4 with TRBJ1-2; 9 positions agree with TRBD1. V gave up 6 bases and J gave up 6 bases; unmatched junction bases: 5. The CDR3 extends over 13 amino acids. The CDR3: CASRDRGTDGYTF. CDR3 bases: TGTGCCAGCAGGGACAGGGGAACAGATGGCTACACCTTC.

Ten or more counts support this clonotype. CDR3 nucleotides: TGCGCCAGCAGCTTCGGACTAGCGGGAGGAGAAGAGCAGTTCTTC. As protein: CASSFGLAGGEEQFF. The J gene is TRBJ2-1, the V gene TRBV5-1; TRBD2 matches 14 bases. V lost 2 bases, J lost 10 bases, and 5 bases stayed unmatched. The germline V gene encodes CDR1 SGHRS and CDR2 YFSETQ. The CDR3 consists of 15 residues.

The rearrangement uses TRBV18 and TRBJ1-2; D is ambiguous. With 2 bases removed from V and 5 bases from J, the gap between germline ends came to 12 bases. This CDR3 has 14 residues. From germline, CDR1 is KGHSH and CDR2 LQKENI. The CDR3 coding sequence is TGTGCCAGCTCACCATCTTACCTTGGGTATGGCTACACCTTC. Protein product: CASSPSYLGYGYTF.

The V call is TRBV10-3, the J call TRBJ1-1; TRBD1 matches 10 bases. Trimming at V came to 6 bases and at J to 5 bases, leaving 12 bases not matched to a gene. Looked up from germline, CDR1 is ENHRY and CDR2 is SYGVKD. This CDR3 is 16 amino acids long. The CDR3 nucleotides read TGTGCCATCAGACCGGGACAGGGGCTCCCTGGGACTGAAGCTTTCTTT. Encoded protein: CAIRPGQGLPGTEAFF.

This clonotype was detected ten times or more. This chain's CDR3 is CASSFFQQDEQFF. CDR3 DNA: TGTGCCAGCAGCTTTTTCCAACAGGATGAGCAGTTCTTC. This chain joins TRBV5-6 and TRBJ2-1, with D tentatively TRBD1 (5 bases). The CDR3 is 13 residues long. Trimming took off 2 bases at V and 8 bases at J, with 11 bases between the two ends. Per the germline V gene, CDR1 is SGHDT and CDR2 is YYEEEE.